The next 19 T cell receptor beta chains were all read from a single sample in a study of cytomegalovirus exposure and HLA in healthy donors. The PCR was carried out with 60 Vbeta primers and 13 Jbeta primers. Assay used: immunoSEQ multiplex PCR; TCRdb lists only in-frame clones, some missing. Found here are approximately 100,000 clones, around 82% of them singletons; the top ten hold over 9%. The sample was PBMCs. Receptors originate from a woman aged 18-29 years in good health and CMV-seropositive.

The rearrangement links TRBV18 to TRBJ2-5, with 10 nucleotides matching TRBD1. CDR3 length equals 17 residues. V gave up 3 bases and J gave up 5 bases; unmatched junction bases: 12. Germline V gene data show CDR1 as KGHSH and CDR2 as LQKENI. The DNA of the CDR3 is TGTGCCAGCTCACCCCCACCCGACGACAGGGGGCGCGAGACCCAGTACTTC. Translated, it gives CASSPPPDDRGRETQYF.

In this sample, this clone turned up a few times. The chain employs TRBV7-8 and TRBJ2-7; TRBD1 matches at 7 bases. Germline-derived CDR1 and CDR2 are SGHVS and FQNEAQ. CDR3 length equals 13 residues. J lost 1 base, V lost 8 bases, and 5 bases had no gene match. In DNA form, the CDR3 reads TGTGCCAGCTTAGGGGGCCCTTCCTACGAGCAGTACTTC. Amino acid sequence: CASLGGPSYEQYF.

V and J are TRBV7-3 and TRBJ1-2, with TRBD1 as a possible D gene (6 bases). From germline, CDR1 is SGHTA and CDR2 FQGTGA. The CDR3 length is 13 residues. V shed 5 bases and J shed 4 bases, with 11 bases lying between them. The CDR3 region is CASSPGAGYGYTF. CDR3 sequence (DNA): TGTGCCAGCAGCCCAGGGGCAGGCTATGGCTACACCTTC.

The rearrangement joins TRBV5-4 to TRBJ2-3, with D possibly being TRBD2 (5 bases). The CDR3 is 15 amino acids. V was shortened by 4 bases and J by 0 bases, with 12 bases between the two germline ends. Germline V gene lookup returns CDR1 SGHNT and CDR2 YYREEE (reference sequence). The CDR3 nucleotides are TGTGCCAGCAGCATTGGAGGACCTAGCACAGATACGCAGTATTTT. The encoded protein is CASSIGGPSTDTQYF.

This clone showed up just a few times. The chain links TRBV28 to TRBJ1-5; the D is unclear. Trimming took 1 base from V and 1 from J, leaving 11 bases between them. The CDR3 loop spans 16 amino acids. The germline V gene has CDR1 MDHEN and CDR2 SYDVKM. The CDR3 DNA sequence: TGTGCCAGCAGTTTATACTTCGTCTCGAGCAATCAGCCCCAGCATTTT. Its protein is CASSLYFVSSNQPQHF.

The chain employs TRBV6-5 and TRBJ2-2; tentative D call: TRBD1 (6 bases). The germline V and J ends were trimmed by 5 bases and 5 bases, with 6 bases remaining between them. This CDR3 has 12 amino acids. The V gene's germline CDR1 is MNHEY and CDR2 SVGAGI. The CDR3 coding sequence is TGTGCCAGCAGTAGGGGGACCGGGGAGCTGTTTTTT. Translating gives CASSRGTGELFF.

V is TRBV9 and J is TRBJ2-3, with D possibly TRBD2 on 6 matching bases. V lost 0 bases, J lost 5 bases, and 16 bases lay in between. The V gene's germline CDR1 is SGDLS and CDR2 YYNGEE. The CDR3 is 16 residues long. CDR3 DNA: TGTGCCAGCAGCGTAGACGGTAGCGGATCAAGAGATACGCAGTATTTT. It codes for CASSVDGSGSRDTQYF. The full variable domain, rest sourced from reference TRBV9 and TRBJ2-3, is DSGVTQTPKHLITATGQRVTLRCSPRSGDLSVYWYQQSLDQGLQFLIQYYNGEERAKGNILERFSAQQFPDLHSELNLSSLELGDSALYFCASSVDGSGSRDTQYFGPGTRLTVL.

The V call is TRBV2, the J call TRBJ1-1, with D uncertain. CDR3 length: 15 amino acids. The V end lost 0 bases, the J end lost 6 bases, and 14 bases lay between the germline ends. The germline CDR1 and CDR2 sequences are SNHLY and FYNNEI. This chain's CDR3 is CASSEAQDFMAEAFF. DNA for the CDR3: TGTGCCAGCAGTGAAGCCCAGGACTTCATGGCTGAAGCTTTCTTT.

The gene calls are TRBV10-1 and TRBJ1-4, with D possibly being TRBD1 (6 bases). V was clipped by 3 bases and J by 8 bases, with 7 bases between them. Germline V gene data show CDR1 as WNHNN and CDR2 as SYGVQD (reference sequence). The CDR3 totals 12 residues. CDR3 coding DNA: TGCGCCAGCAGTGACCAGGGGGAAAAACTGTTTTTT. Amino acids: CASSDQGEKLFF.

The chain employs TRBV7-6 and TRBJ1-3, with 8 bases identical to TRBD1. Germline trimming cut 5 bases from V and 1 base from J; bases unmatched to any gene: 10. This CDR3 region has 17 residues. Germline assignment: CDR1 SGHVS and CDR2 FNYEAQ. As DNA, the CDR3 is TGTGCCAGCAGCGCCCAGACAGGGGAGGTTTCTGGAAACACCATATATTTT. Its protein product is CASSAQTGEVSGNTIYF.

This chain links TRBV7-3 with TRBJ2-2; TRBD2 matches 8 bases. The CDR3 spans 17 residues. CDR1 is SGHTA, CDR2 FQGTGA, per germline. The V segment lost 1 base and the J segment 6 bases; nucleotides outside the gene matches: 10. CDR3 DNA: TGTGCCAGCAGCTTAATCGGGAGGGGGGCGCTGGCCGGGGAGCTGTTTTTT. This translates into CASSLIGRGALAGELFF.

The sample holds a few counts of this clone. The CDR3 region is CASSGRTSGTRETQYF. CDR3 nucleotides: TGTGCCAGTAGTGGAAGGACTAGCGGGACTCGGGAGACCCAGTACTTC. The genes are TRBV19 and TRBJ2-5; 12 bases map to TRBD2. Germline V gene data show CDR1 as LNHDA and CDR2 as SQIVND (reference sequence). Germline trimming cut 5 bases from V and 5 bases from J; bases unmatched to any gene: 9. The CDR3 is 16 residues long.

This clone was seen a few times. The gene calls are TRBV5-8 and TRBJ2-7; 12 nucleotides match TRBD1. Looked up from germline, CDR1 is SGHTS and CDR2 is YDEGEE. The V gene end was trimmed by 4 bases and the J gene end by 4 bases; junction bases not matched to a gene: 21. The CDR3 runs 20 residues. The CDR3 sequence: CASSRTTGTGGVTRRYEQYF. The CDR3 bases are TGTGCCAGCAGCAGAACCACCGGGACAGGGGGCGTAACTAGGCGGTACGAGCAGTACTTC.

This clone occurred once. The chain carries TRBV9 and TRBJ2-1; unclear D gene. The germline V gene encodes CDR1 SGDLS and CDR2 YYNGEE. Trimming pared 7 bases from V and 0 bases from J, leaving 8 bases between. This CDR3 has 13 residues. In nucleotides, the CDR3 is TGTGCCAGCGAGCCGAGCTCCTACAATGAGCAGTTCTTC. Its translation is CASEPSSYNEQFF.

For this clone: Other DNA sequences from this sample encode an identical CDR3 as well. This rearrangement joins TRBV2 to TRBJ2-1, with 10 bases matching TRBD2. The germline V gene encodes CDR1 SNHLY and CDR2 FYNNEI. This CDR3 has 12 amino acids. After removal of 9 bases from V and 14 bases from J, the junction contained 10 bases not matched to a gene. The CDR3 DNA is TGTGCCAGAAGGGGTCTAGCGGGAGCTGAGTTCTTC. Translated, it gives CARRGLAGAEFF.

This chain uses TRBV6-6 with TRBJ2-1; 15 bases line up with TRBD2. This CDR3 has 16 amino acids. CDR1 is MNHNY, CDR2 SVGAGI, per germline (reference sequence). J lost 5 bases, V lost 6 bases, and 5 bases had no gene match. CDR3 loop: CASSSGLAGGNNEQFF. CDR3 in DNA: TGTGCCAGCAGCTCCGGACTAGCGGGGGGGAACAATGAGCAGTTCTTC.

The CDR3 DNA follows: TGCGCCAGCAGCTTTGACGGAGGCAATCAGCCCCAGCATTTT. Its translation is CASSFDGGNQPQHF. The rearrangement joins TRBV5-1 to TRBJ1-5; D is ambiguous. The CDR3 runs 14 residues. V was pared by 2 bases and J by 2 bases, with 8 bases between. Germline CDR1 SGHRS, CDR2 YFSETQ.

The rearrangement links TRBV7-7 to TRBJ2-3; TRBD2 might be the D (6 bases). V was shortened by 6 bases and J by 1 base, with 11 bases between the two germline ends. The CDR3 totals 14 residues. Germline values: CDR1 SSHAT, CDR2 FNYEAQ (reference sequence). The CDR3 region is CASSLLAGTDTQYF. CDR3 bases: TGTGCCAGCAGTTTACTAGCAGGCACAGATACGCAGTATTTT.

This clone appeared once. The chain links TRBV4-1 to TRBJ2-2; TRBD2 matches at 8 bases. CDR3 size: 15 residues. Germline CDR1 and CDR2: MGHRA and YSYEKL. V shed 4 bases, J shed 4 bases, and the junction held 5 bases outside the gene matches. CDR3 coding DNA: TGCGCCAGCAGCCTTCTCGGGGGGGTCACCGGGGAGCTGTTTTTT. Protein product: CASSLLGGVTGELFF.